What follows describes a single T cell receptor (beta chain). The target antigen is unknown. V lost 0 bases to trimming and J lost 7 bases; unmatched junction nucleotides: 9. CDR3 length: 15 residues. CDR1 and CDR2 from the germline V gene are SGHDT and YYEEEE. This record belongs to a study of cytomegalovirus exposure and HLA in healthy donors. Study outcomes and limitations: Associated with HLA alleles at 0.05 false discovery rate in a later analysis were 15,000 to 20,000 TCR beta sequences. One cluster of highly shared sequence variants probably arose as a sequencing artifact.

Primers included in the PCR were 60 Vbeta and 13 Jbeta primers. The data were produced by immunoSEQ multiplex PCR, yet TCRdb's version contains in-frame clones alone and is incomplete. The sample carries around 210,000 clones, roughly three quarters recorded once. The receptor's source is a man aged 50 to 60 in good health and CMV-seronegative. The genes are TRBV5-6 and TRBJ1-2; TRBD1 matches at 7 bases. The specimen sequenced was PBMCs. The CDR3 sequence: CASSLDPTGLSGYTF. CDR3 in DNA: TGTGCCAGCAGCTTGGACCCGACAGGGCTCTCTGGCTACACCTTC.